This entry features one T cell receptor (beta chain) sequence. The data were obtained in a study of pediatric ulcerative colitis. Using immunoSEQ multiplex PCR, the repertoire was profiled, and TCRdb retains in-frame clones only, with some absent. In the table there are some 40,000 clones, 60% to 85% of which are singletons. During colonoscopy, one to two rectal pinch biopsies were collected. Germline V gene data show CDR1 as SGHDN and CDR2 as FVKESK. This CDR3 is 13 amino acids long. Trimming cost V 4 bases and J 5 bases, with 8 bases left between them. The TCR comes from a boy aged 5-17 years with severe ulcerative colitis. The rearrangement joins TRBV14 to TRBJ2-2, with D hard to call. Source material: gut tissue. The CDR3 DNA is TGTGCCAGCAGCCCCTCGAGAACCGGGGAGCTGTTTTTT. This translates into CASSPSRTGELFF.